The rows below give T cell receptor beta chains drawn from one sample of a study of shared clonotypes between healthy human individuals. Measured with immunoSEQ multiplex PCR; TCRdb has only the in-frame clones, and not every one. The sample includes some 650,000 clones, around 97% of them seen just once. Sequenced: naive CD4+ T cells sorted from blood. The receptors come from a woman aged 25 to 39 in good health. Each CDR3 is given with its conserved first and last residue. The D gene is left open where the match is weak. Size is omitted from some rows. Given values are once, few, many or a class for expanded clones.

v_call: TRBV28
clone_size: .
d_call: TRBD1
j_call: TRBJ1-1
cdr3_aa: CASSTQGAGTEAFF
cdr3_nt: TGTGCCAGCAGTACGCAGGGGGCTGGCACTGAAGCTTTCTTT

v_call: TRBV5-1
clone_size: .
d_call: .
j_call: TRBJ1-3
cdr3_aa: CASSLEGLGNTIYF
cdr3_nt: TGCGCCAGCAGCTTGGAGGGCCTTGGAAACACCATATATTTT

v_call: TRBV9
clone_size: .
d_call: TRBD2
j_call: TRBJ2-7
cdr3_aa: CASSPGLAASYEQYF
cdr3_nt: TGTGCCAGCAGCCCAGGACTAGCGGCCTCCTACGAGCAGTACTTC

v_call: TRBV6-6
clone_size: .
d_call: TRBD2
j_call: TRBJ2-7
cdr3_aa: CASSQGRTSDSYEQYF
cdr3_nt: TGTGCCAGCAGTCAGGGGAGGACTAGCGACTCCTACGAGCAGTACTTC

v_call: TRBV25-1
clone_size: .
d_call: TRBD2
j_call: TRBJ2-1
cdr3_aa: CASSGLADFPLYNEQFF
cdr3_nt: TGTGCCAGCAGTGGACTAGCGGACTTCCCCCTCTACAATGAGCAGTTCTTC

v_call: TRBV6-5
clone_size: .
d_call: TRBD2
j_call: TRBJ2-4
cdr3_aa: CASSGLAGARDIQYF
cdr3_nt: TGTGCCAGCTCGGGACTAGCGGGAGCTAGAGACATTCAGTACTTC

v_call: TRBV2
clone_size: .
d_call: TRBD2
j_call: TRBJ2-3
cdr3_aa: CASSTGLAGTDTQYF
cdr3_nt: TGTGCCAGCAGTACGGGACTAGCGGGGACAGATACGCAGTATTTT

v_call: TRBV28
clone_size: .
d_call: .
j_call: TRBJ1-2
cdr3_aa: CASNEQGGGYTF
cdr3_nt: TGTGCCAGCAATGAACAGGGAGGCGGCTACACCTTC

v_call: TRBV19
clone_size: .
d_call: .
j_call: TRBJ2-5
cdr3_aa: CASSIDQGRARETQYF
cdr3_nt: TGTGCCAGTAGTATAGATCAGGGCAGGGCGAGGGAGACCCAGTACTTC

v_call: TRBV4-2
clone_size: .
d_call: .
j_call: TRBJ2-2
cdr3_aa: CASSFGLVDTTGELFF
cdr3_nt: TGTGCCAGCAGCTTCGGACTGGTGGACACGACCGGGGAGCTGTTTTTT

v_call: TRBV19
clone_size: .
d_call: TRBD2
j_call: TRBJ2-3
cdr3_aa: CASSSPGLAGVRDTQYF
cdr3_nt: TGTGCCAGTAGTTCTCCGGGACTAGCGGGAGTTCGAGATACGCAGTATTTT

v_call: TRBV6-5
clone_size: .
d_call: .
j_call: TRBJ1-5
cdr3_aa: CASGDPNQPQHF
cdr3_nt: TGTGCCAGCGGGGACCCCAATCAGCCCCAGCATTTT

v_call: TRBV5-1
clone_size: .
d_call: .
j_call: TRBJ2-1
cdr3_aa: CASSREGTGEQFF
cdr3_nt: TGCGCCAGCAGCCGGGAGGGGACAGGCGAACAGTTCTTC

v_call: TRBV6-1
clone_size: .
d_call: .
j_call: TRBJ2-7
cdr3_aa: CASRYGTYEQYF
cdr3_nt: TGTGCCAGCAGATACGGGACGTACGAGCAGTACTTC

v_call: TRBV9
clone_size: .
d_call: .
j_call: TRBJ2-3
cdr3_aa: CASSVEPGFPFAQYF
cdr3_nt: TGTGCCAGCAGCGTAGAACCAGGGTTCCCTTTCGCGCAGTATTTT

v_call: TRBV4-1
clone_size: .
d_call: .
j_call: TRBJ2-7
cdr3_aa: CASSQTPGRGYEQYF
cdr3_nt: TGCGCCAGCAGCCAAACTCCTGGGAGAGGCTACGAGCAGTACTTC

v_call: TRBV30
clone_size: .
d_call: .
j_call: TRBJ1-5
cdr3_aa: CAWRLLEHNQPQHF
cdr3_nt: TGTGCCTGGAGACTCCTGGAGCACAATCAGCCCCAGCATTTT

v_call: TRBV28
clone_size: .
d_call: TRBD1
j_call: TRBJ1-2
cdr3_aa: CASTTAGTGGGGYTF
cdr3_nt: TGTGCCAGCACCACTGCCGGGACAGGGGGTGGTGGCTACACCTTC

v_call: TRBV28
clone_size: .
d_call: .
j_call: TRBJ2-1
cdr3_aa: CASSSQGLDWGNEQFF
cdr3_nt: TGTGCCAGCAGTTCCCAGGGGTTAGATTGGGGCAATGAGCAGTTCTTC

v_call: TRBV19
clone_size: few
d_call: TRBD1
j_call: TRBJ1-5
cdr3_aa: CASTGTGGNQPQHF
cdr3_nt: TGTGCCAGTACCGGGACAGGGGGCAATCAGCCCCAGCATTTT

v_call: TRBV30
clone_size: .
d_call: .
j_call: TRBJ1-6
cdr3_aa: CAWTGYASSPLHF
cdr3_nt: TGTGCCTGGACCGGGTACGCGAGTTCACCCCTCCACTTT

v_call: TRBV5-1
clone_size: .
d_call: TRBD1
j_call: TRBJ1-1
cdr3_aa: CASSSNKMTGLGFNTEAFF
cdr3_nt: TGCGCCAGCAGCTCCAACAAGATGACAGGGTTGGGATTTAACACTGAAGCTTTCTTT

v_call: TRBV7-2
clone_size: .
d_call: .
j_call: TRBJ1-1
cdr3_aa: CASSLDSGQLNTEAFF
cdr3_nt: TGTGCCAGCAGCTTAGATTCAGGACAGTTGAACACTGAAGCTTTCTTT

v_call: TRBV19
clone_size: once
d_call: TRBD1
j_call: TRBJ1-1
cdr3_aa: CASTPVPPGQGDTEAFF
cdr3_nt: TGTGCCAGTACCCCGGTCCCCCCTGGACAGGGCGACACTGAAGCTTTCTTT

v_call: TRBV11-1
clone_size: .
d_call: TRBD1
j_call: TRBJ1-1
cdr3_aa: CASSLTGAAFF
cdr3_nt: TGTGCCAGCAGCCTGACAGGGGCCGCTTTCTTT

v_call: TRBV27
clone_size: .
d_call: TRBD1
j_call: TRBJ2-3
cdr3_aa: CASSSYRGSTDTQYF
cdr3_nt: TGTGCCAGCAGTTCCTACAGGGGGTCCACAGATACGCAGTATTTT

v_call: TRBV27
clone_size: .
d_call: TRBD2
j_call: TRBJ2-7
cdr3_aa: CASSLLAGALYEQYF
cdr3_nt: TGTGCCAGCAGTCTACTAGCGGGAGCTTTGTACGAGCAGTACTTC

v_call: TRBV2
clone_size: .
d_call: .
j_call: TRBJ2-2
cdr3_aa: CASSGIREFTGELFF
cdr3_nt: TGTGCCAGCAGTGGAATTCGGGAGTTCACCGGGGAGCTGTTTTTT

v_call: TRBV28
clone_size: .
d_call: .
j_call: TRBJ1-5
cdr3_aa: CASTGSSPQPQHF
cdr3_nt: TGTGCCAGCACCGGGAGCAGTCCTCAGCCCCAGCATTTT

v_call: TRBV2
clone_size: .
d_call: TRBD2
j_call: TRBJ2-3
cdr3_aa: CASSDSLAGVDTQYF
cdr3_nt: TGTGCCAGCAGTGATTCGCTAGCGGGAGTAGATACGCAGTATTTT

v_call: TRBV10-3
clone_size: .
d_call: TRBD1
j_call: TRBJ2-5
cdr3_aa: CAISESVGGAVETQYF
cdr3_nt: TGTGCCATCAGTGAGTCGGTAGGGGGCGCGGTTGAGACCCAGTACTTC

v_call: TRBV28
clone_size: .
d_call: .
j_call: TRBJ2-7
cdr3_aa: CASSPVGGRYEQYF
cdr3_nt: TGTGCCAGCAGCCCGGTGGGCGGCCGCTACGAGCAGTACTTC

v_call: TRBV2
clone_size: .
d_call: .
j_call: TRBJ2-5
cdr3_aa: CASRDIGAVQETQYF
cdr3_nt: TGTGCCAGCAGGGACATAGGAGCAGTACAAGAGACCCAGTACTTC

v_call: TRBV5-1
clone_size: .
d_call: TRBD2
j_call: TRBJ2-6
cdr3_aa: CASSFRLAGASGANVLTF
cdr3_nt: TGCGCCAGCAGCTTTAGACTAGCGGGAGCCTCTGGGGCCAACGTCCTGACTTTC

v_call: TRBV18
clone_size: .
d_call: .
j_call: TRBJ2-5
cdr3_aa: CASSPGTDRETQYF
cdr3_nt: TGTGCCAGCTCACCTGGGACCGACCGGGAGACCCAGTACTTC

v_call: TRBV7-3
clone_size: once
d_call: TRBD2
j_call: TRBJ2-3
cdr3_aa: CASSLAGGYQDTQYF
cdr3_nt: TGTGCCAGCAGCTTAGCGGGAGGGTATCAAGATACGCAGTATTTT

v_call: TRBV27
clone_size: .
d_call: .
j_call: TRBJ2-1
cdr3_aa: CASSSRGSGSYNEQFF
cdr3_nt: TGTGCCAGCAGTTCTAGGGGATCAGGCTCCTACAATGAGCAGTTCTTC

v_call: TRBV5-1
clone_size: .
d_call: TRBD2
j_call: TRBJ2-7
cdr3_aa: CASSLRPLGGGSSYEQYF
cdr3_nt: TGCGCCAGCAGCTTAAGGCCACTCGGCGGGGGGAGCTCCTACGAGCAGTACTTC

v_call: TRBV28
clone_size: .
d_call: TRBD1
j_call: TRBJ2-7
cdr3_aa: CASSSAGTGGRYEQYF
cdr3_nt: TGTGCCAGCAGCTCGGCCGGGACAGGGGGAAGGTACGAGCAGTACTTC

v_call: TRBV6-1
clone_size: .
d_call: .
j_call: TRBJ2-7
cdr3_aa: CASSEVGPPATFYEQYF
cdr3_nt: TGTGCCAGCAGTGAAGTCGGTCCGCCCGCGACTTTCTACGAGCAGTACTTC

v_call: TRBV11-2
clone_size: .
d_call: .
j_call: TRBJ2-7
cdr3_aa: CASSFDGSYEQYF
cdr3_nt: TGTGCCAGCAGCTTCGACGGATCCTACGAGCAGTACTTC

v_call: TRBV7-9
clone_size: .
d_call: .
j_call: TRBJ2-5
cdr3_aa: CASSLGGASQETQYF
cdr3_nt: TGTGCCAGCAGCTTAGGGGGGGCCAGCCAAGAGACCCAGTACTTC

v_call: TRBV25-1
clone_size: .
d_call: .
j_call: TRBJ1-2
cdr3_aa: CASSGLTGYGYTF
cdr3_nt: TGTGCCAGCAGTGGGCTTACAGGCTATGGCTACACCTTC

v_call: TRBV13
clone_size: once
d_call: .
j_call: TRBJ2-3
cdr3_aa: CASSSGFPGADTQYF
cdr3_nt: TGTGCCAGCAGCTCGGGATTCCCTGGGGCAGATACGCAGTATTTT

v_call: TRBV27
clone_size: .
d_call: TRBD2
j_call: TRBJ2-5
cdr3_aa: CASSSEGGQGLETQYF
cdr3_nt: TGTGCCAGCAGTTCGGAGGGAGGGCAGGGCTTGGAGACCCAGTACTTC

v_call: TRBV10-1
clone_size: few
d_call: .
j_call: TRBJ1-4
cdr3_aa: CASSAQLNEKLFF
cdr3_nt: TGCGCCAGCAGTGCCCAGCTTAATGAAAAACTGTTTTTT

v_call: TRBV27
clone_size: .
d_call: TRBD2
j_call: TRBJ2-7
cdr3_aa: CASSSSGLAGVDEQYF
cdr3_nt: TGTGCCAGCAGTTCGTCAGGACTAGCGGGAGTTGACGAGCAGTACTTC

v_call: TRBV7-6
clone_size: .
d_call: .
j_call: TRBJ1-1
cdr3_aa: CASSVGTTGNTEAFF
cdr3_nt: TGTGCCAGCAGCGTCGGAACGACAGGGAACACTGAAGCTTTCTTT

v_call: TRBV19
clone_size: .
d_call: .
j_call: TRBJ1-1
cdr3_aa: CASRETGTNTEAFF
cdr3_nt: TGTGCCAGTAGGGAGACAGGAACGAACACTGAAGCTTTCTTT

v_call: TRBV5-8
clone_size: once
d_call: TRBD2
j_call: TRBJ2-1
cdr3_aa: CASSPGLADNEQFF
cdr3_nt: TGTGCCAGCAGCCCCGGACTAGCTGACAATGAGCAGTTCTTC

v_call: TRBV28
clone_size: .
d_call: .
j_call: TRBJ1-2
cdr3_aa: CASSTPRRGYTF
cdr3_nt: TGTGCCAGCAGTACACCAAGGAGAGGCTACACCTTC

v_call: TRBV28
clone_size: once
d_call: .
j_call: TRBJ2-7
cdr3_aa: CASSRRGASYEQYF
cdr3_nt: TGTGCCAGCAGCCGGCGAGGGGCTTCCTACGAGCAGTACTTC

v_call: TRBV5-1
clone_size: .
d_call: .
j_call: TRBJ2-7
cdr3_aa: CASSLNGGYEQYF
cdr3_nt: TGCGCCAGCAGCTTGAACGGAGGCTACGAGCAGTACTTC

v_call: TRBV19
clone_size: .
d_call: .
j_call: TRBJ2-3
cdr3_aa: CASSVSIRTDTQYF
cdr3_nt: TGTGCCAGTAGTGTCTCTATACGCACAGATACGCAGTATTTT